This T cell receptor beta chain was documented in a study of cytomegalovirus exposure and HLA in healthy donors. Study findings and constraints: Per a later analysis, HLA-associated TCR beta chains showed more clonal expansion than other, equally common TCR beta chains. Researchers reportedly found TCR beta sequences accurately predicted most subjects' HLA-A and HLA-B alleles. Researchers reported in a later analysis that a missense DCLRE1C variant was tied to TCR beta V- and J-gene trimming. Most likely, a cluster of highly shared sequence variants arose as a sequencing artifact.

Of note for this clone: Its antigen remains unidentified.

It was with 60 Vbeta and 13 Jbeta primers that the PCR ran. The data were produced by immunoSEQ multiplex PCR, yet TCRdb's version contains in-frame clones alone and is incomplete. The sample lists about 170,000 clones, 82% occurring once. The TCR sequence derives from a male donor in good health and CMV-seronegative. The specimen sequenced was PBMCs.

CDR3: CASSLGDLASKETQYF. Written as DNA, the CDR3 is TGTGCCAGCAGCTTGGGCGACCTGGCTAGCAAAGAGACCCAGTACTTC. V and J are TRBV5-4 and TRBJ2-5; maybe TRBD2 (5 bases). The CDR3 length is 16 residues. V was cut by 0 bases and J by 3 bases, with 15 bases left in between. Germline loops: CDR1 SGHNT, CDR2 YYREEE (reference sequence).